The clone carrying this TCR beta chain was detected once. The target antigen is unknown. Using immunoSEQ multiplex PCR, the repertoire was profiled, and TCRdb retains in-frame clones only, with some absent. The sample contains some 99,000 clones, roughly 88% of which appear only once. The data were obtained in a study of T cell responses to AZD1222 COVID-19 vaccine. Study-wide background: Timing groups of about 4 and about 12 weeks for second doses were pooled. Overall study findings and caveats: Repertoire sampling occurred only after the peak T cell response. Only a handful of AZD1222 recipients were seropositive at baseline. Breadth and depth of Spike-specific TCRs rose after two AZD1222 doses.

The ends were cut back, 3 bases at V and 9 bases at J, with 15 bases in the middle. Per the germline V gene, CDR1 is SEHNR and CDR2 is FQNEAQ (reference sequence). The CDR3 contains 14 residues. The TCR was taken from an adult in good health. The material sequenced was peripheral blood, taken on day 0 of AZD1222 vaccination. The chain is built from TRBV7-9 and TRBJ2-1; unclear D gene. CDR3 DNA sequence: TGTGCCAGCAGCTTTTTGCAGGTGTTCGGTGAGCAGTTCTTC. This sequence encodes CASSFLQVFGEQFF.